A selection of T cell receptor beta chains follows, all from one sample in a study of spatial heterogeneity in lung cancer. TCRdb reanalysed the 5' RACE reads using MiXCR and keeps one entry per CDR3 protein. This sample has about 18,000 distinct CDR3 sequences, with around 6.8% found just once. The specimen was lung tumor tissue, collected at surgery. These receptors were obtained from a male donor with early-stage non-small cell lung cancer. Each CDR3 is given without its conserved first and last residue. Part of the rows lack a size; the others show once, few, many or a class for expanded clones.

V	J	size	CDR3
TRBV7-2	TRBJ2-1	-	ASTPGGPRSYNEQF
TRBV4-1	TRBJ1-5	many	ASSQGNFNQPQH
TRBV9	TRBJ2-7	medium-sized	ASSVGGGGGSYEQY
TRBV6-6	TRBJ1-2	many	ALGGTFYGYT
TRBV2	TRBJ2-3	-	ASRRDRGSTDTQY
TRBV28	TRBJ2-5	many	ASGAGVTYQETQY
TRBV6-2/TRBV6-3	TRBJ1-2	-	ASSYYGGGDYGDT
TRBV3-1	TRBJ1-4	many	ASSQGGTGKKLF
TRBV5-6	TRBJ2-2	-	ASSLLRDTSHTGELF
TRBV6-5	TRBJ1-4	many	ASSYSADRREGKLF
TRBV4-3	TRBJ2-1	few	ASSQEWGEQF
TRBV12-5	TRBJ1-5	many	ASGLDRESQPQH
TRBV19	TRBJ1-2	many	ATSGRRFRSGYGYT
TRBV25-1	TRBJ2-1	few	ASSGTRVKFSNEQF
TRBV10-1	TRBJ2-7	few	ASSLSSRDEQY